This record looks at one T cell receptor (beta chain) sequence and its context. This record comes from a study of beta chain features in type 1 diabetes. Reverse transcribing all isolated RNA meant expressed TCRB transcripts were sequenced. The assay was immunoSEQ multiplex PCR, and TCRdb's table has in-frame clones only and misses some. The sample shows under 450,000 clones, roughly 13% of them seen only once. V was clipped by 5 bases and J by 4 bases; unmatched bases: 8. There are 17 residues in the CDR3. Germline V gene lookup returns CDR1 SGHTA and CDR2 FQGNSA. The receptor's source is a man aged 30 to 45 in good health. The chain has TRBV7-2 and TRBJ2-1, with 13 nucleotides matching TRBD2. The sequencing input was naive CD4+ T cells from blood. This CDR3 reads CASSPQGLAGRYNEQFF. For the CDR3, the DNA is TGTGCCAGCAGCCCTCAGGGACTAGCGGGGCGGTACAATGAGCAGTTCTTC.